A selection of T cell receptor beta chains follows, all from one sample in a study of patients and donors after allogeneic stem cell transplantation. MiXCR, applied by TCRdb to the RT-PCR reads, yields one record per CDR3 protein. The sample yields approximately 200,000 distinct CDR3 sequences, 35% to 45% seen once. The specimen was blood, either unsorted or a sorted T cell fraction (not recorded which). Receptors were obtained from a human donor who was either an allogeneic HSCT recipient or a stem cell or donor lymphocyte infusion donor (not recorded which). It is not recorded whose cells these are; they may come from a transplant donor. Each CDR3 is given with its conserved first and last residue.

TRBV9 | CASSVERVGEKLFF
TRBV9 | CASSVGGGARETQYF
TRBV20-1 | CSARGLGSKGEAFF
TRBV6-2/TRBV6-3 | CASSYPHRTGGMQPQHF
TRBV12-3/TRBV12-4 | CASSRPGGDTQYF
TRBV7-8 | CASSLAPDGAGGNTIYF
TRBV20-1 | CSAREGGSSNQPQHF
TRBV5-1 | CASSFWAAGTGNTIYF
TRBV12-3/TRBV12-4 | CASRPGQMNTEAFF
TRBV15 | CATSRVGKTQYF
TRBV7-2 | CASSLGSYGGLITEAFF
TRBV7-9 | CASSQGRRTYEQYF
TRBV20-1 | CSASISTQGFMNTEAFF
TRBV6-1 | CASSEDSVGNTEAFF
TRBV3-1 | CASSHNPQTQPQHF
TRBV7-9 | CASSSGQGGNGYTF
TRBV29-1 | CSSSWTANTEAFF
TRBV5-1 | CASSLRAGGTEAFF
TRBV20-1 | CSASSAVTTTGTEAFF
TRBV10-3 | CAISETAPVRDGYTF
TRBV7-3 | CASSSTGVFTEAFF
TRBV18 | CASSPQSPPGEQYF
TRBV5-1 | CASSKDRGRDEQFF
TRBV12-3/TRBV12-4 | CASSFQGASPEAFF
TRBV28 | CASSQGGISSNQPQHF
TRBV6-4 | CASSPGTSGDGTDTQYF
TRBV12-3/TRBV12-4 | CATASPGTGGNEQFF
TRBV7-9 | CASSLTPTYEQYF
TRBV20-1 | CSAQGAKEGEGYGYTF
TRBV5-1 | CASSLGVGSYEQYF
TRBV7-9 | CASSFGGGAEDTQYF
TRBV5-1 | CASSPLSDGVWVSNTEAFF
TRBV6-2/TRBV6-3 | CASSYLRGRTEAFF
TRBV7-2 | CASSLIRRLGVYGYTF
TRBV5-5 | CASSPQLGQGWEKLFF
TRBV20-1 | CSARRRGQVYGYTF
TRBV7-2 | CASSLEGVNNYGYTF
TRBV6-2/TRBV6-3 | CASTGRDTQYF
TRBV4-1 | CASSQGSLGNTIYF
TRBV29-1 | CSAKLFLRQGNKGYTF
TRBV7-6 | CASSPRGGSEKLFF
TRBV24-1 | CATSDPTGGSYGYTF
TRBV20-1 | CSARNWRRDIREQYF
TRBV12-3/TRBV12-4 | CASSFGTGVKAFF
TRBV6-5 | CASSYLGQVEDSPLHF
TRBV12-3/TRBV12-4 | CASSPRGMSSGNTIYF
TRBV20-1 | CSVTTTGYYGYTF
TRBV7-3 | CASSRGMPGDEQFF
TRBV6-6 | CASSRLNMNTEAFF
TRBV5-1 | CASSLDPGGQQYF
TRBV19 | CASSTTGGYSPLHF
TRBV28 | CASSLGRGVATEAFF
TRBV6-5 | CASSHRTGNTIYF
TRBV10-3 | CAIIKQETQYF